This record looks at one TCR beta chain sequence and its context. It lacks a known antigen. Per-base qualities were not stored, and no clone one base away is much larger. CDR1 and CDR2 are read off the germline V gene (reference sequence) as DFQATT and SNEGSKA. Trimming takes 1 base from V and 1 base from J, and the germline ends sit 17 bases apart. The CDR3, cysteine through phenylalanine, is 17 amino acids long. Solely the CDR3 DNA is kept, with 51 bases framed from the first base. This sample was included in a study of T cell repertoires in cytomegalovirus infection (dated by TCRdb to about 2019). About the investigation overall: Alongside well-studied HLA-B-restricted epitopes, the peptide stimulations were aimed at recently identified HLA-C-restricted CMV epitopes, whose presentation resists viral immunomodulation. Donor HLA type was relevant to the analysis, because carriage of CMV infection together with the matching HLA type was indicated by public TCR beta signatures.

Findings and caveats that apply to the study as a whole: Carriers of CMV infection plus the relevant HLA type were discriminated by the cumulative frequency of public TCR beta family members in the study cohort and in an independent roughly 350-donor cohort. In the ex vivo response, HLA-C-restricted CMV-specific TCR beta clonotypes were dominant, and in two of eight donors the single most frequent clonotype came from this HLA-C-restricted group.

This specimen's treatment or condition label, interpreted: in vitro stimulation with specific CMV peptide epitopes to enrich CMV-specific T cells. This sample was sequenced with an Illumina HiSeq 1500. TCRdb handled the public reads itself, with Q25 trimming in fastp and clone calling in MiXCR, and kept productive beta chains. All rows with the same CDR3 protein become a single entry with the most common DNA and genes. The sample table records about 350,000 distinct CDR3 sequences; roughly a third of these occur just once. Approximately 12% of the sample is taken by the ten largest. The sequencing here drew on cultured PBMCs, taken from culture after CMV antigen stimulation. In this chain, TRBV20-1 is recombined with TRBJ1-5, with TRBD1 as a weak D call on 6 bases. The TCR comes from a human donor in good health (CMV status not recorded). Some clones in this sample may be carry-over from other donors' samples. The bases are TGCAGTGCTAGAGCCCTGGGGGGGGGCGCGAGCAATCAGCCCCAGCATTTT. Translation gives CSARALGGGASNQPQHF.